The 18 T cell receptor beta chains listed next were all sequenced from one sample in a study of blood T cell repertoires in COVID-19. The protocol was immunoSEQ multiplex PCR, while the TCRdb copy is restricted to in-frame clones and leaves out a portion. The repertoire holds a few hundred thousand clones, with roughly 90% as singletons. Sequenced: peripheral blood. All receptors come from a man between 60 and 75 years old with acute or convalescent COVID-19.

This clone appeared a single time. The chain couples TRBV18 to TRBJ2-1, with TRBD2 matching 13 bases. The CDR3 extends over 16 amino acids. The trim removed 3 bases at V and 6 bases at J, leaving 5 bases unmatched. The V gene's germline CDR1 is KGHSH and CDR2 LQKENI. The CDR3 coding sequence is TGTGCCAGCTCACCTCCACTAGCGGGAGGGGGCAATGAGCAGTTCTTC. Protein sequence: CASSPPLAGGGNEQFF.

The V gene is TRBV11-3, the J gene TRBJ2-5; 9 bases are shared with TRBD2. Losses at the gene ends were 5 bases for V and 1 base for J; bases not matched to a gene: 8. The CDR3 is 16 residues long. Germline CDR1 and CDR2: SGHNT and YENEEA. The CDR3 protein is CASSPELAGVQETQYF. The CDR3 region has the DNA TGTGCCAGCAGCCCCGAATTAGCGGGGGTCCAAGAGACCCAGTACTTC.

This chain joins TRBV6-2 or TRBV6-3 and TRBJ2-7; 7 bases are a match to TRBD2. The ends lost 6 bases at V and 0 bases at J; junction bases unmatched: 2. Germline CDR1 MNHEY, CDR2 SVGEGT. This CDR3 spans 13 amino acids. CDR3 residues: CASSGGSSYEQYF. The DNA for the CDR3 is TGTGCCAGCAGCGGGGGGAGCTCCTACGAGCAGTACTTC.

V usage is TRBV5-1 and J usage is TRBJ2-3; 12 bases agree with TRBD2. The ends lost 4 bases at V and 5 bases at J; junction bases unmatched: 5. Germline CDR1 reads SGHRS; CDR2 reads YFSETQ. CDR3 length equals 15 residues. The CDR3 region has the DNA TGCGCCAGCAGCCAGGGACTAGCGGGTGGAGATACGCAGTATTTT. The encoded protein is CASSQGLAGGDTQYF.

This chain connects TRBV11-2 to TRBJ2-2; D is unresolved. Per the germline V gene, CDR1 is SGHAT and CDR2 is FQNNGV. Deletions cut 1 base from V and 2 bases from J, with 5 bases between. The CDR3 runs 14 residues. The CDR3 bases are TGTGCCAGCAGCTTAGGGCACAACACCGGGGAGCTGTTTTTT. Amino acids: CASSLGHNTGELFF. The full variable domain, completed using reference TRBV11-2 and TRBJ2-2, is EAGVAQSPRYKIIEKRQSVAFWCNPISGHATLYWYQQILGQGPKLLIQFQNNGVVDDSQLPKDRFSAERLKGVDSTLKIQPAKLEDSAVYLCASSLGHNTGELFFGEGSRLTVL.

The CDR3: CASSISRGSNEKLFF. Here the CDR3 DNA reads TGTGCCAGTAGTATTTCTCGGGGGAGTAATGAAAAACTGTTTTTT. The chain has TRBV19 and TRBJ1-4; TRBD1 is a possible D gene (5 bases). The CDR3 has 15 residues. Germline CDR1 and CDR2: LNHDA and SQIVND (reference sequence). The V and J ends lost 3 bases and 4 bases respectively, with 12 bases between them.

V and J are TRBV28 and TRBJ1-1; 9 nucleotides match TRBD1. Germline V gives CDR1 MDHEN, CDR2 SYDVKM. The CDR3 totals 12 residues. V trimming: 7 bases; J trimming: 10 bases; junction bases outside the gene matches: 7. The CDR3 coding sequence is TGTGCCAGCAAGGGGGGGACAGGGTTAGCTTTCTTT. This encodes CASKGGTGLAFF. Based on the CDR3 plus reference TRBV28 and TRBJ1-1, the full variable domain is DVKVTQSSRYLVKRTGEKVFLECVQDMDHENMFWYRQDPGLGLRLIYFSYDVKMKEKGDIPEGYSVSREKKERFSLILESASTNQTSMYLCASKGGTGLAFFGQGTRLTVV.

This chain connects TRBV4-1 to TRBJ1-6, with D possibly TRBD1 on 6 matching bases. This CDR3 contains 17 residues. Trimming removed 1 base from V and 3 bases from J, with 13 bases in between. Looked up from germline, CDR1 is MGHRA and CDR2 is YSYEKL. This CDR3 is CASSQGKGGGYNSPLHF. DNA for the CDR3: TGCGCCAGCAGCCAAGGAAAGGGAGGGGGCTATAATTCACCCCTCCACTTT.

This clone was picked up one time. The chain joins TRBV4-3 to TRBJ2-2; D unclear. The germline V gene encodes CDR1 LGHNA and CDR2 YSLEER. This CDR3 spans 13 amino acids. The V end was cut by 4 bases, the J end by 6 bases, with 9 bases between. The CDR3 DNA is TGCGCCAGCAGCCCTAGGTTTTCCGGGGAGCTGTTTTTT. It translates to CASSPRFSGELFF.

Notes on this clone: This sample also contains other DNA sequences that code for the same CDR3. The chain joins TRBV28 to TRBJ2-5, with D possibly TRBD2 on 6 matching bases. V was clipped by 3 bases and J by 4 bases, with 12 bases between them. The germline V gene has CDR1 MDHEN and CDR2 SYDVKM. The CDR3 extends over 14 amino acids. The CDR3 nucleotides read TGTGCCAGCAGTTTTCGTACGGGAGTAGAGACCCAGTACTTC. Translated, it gives CASSFRTGVETQYF.

The chain couples TRBV10-3 to TRBJ2-1, with 14 bases matching TRBD2. Looked up from germline, CDR1 is ENHRY and CDR2 is SYGVKD. The CDR3 loop spans 16 amino acids. Trimming took 6 bases from V and 7 from J; bases not matched to a gene: 8. CDR3 sequence: CAIREGTSGSLNEQFF. As DNA, the CDR3 is TGTGCCATCAGGGAAGGGACTAGCGGGAGTTTGAATGAGCAGTTCTTC.

The chain employs TRBV13 and TRBJ2-1, with 7 bases that match TRBD1. Germline V lookup: CDR1 PRHDT, CDR2 FYEKMQ (reference sequence). This CDR3 is 17 amino acids long. The J segment lost 4 bases and the V segment lost 4 bases, leaving 13 bases of the junction unmatched. The CDR3 region is CASSYRQTGSGYNEQFF. The CDR3 bases are TGTGCCAGCAGCTACCGCCAGACAGGGTCGGGGTACAATGAGCAGTTCTTC.

The chain couples TRBV18 to TRBJ2-7, with TRBD1 as a possible D gene (6 bases). Per the germline V gene, CDR1 is KGHSH and CDR2 is LQKENI. V dropped 5 bases and J dropped 5 bases, with 19 bases sitting between them. The CDR3 consists of 15 residues. The CDR3 nucleotides are TGTGCCAGCTCATCCCGGGACACCGTTCGCCACGAGCAGTACTTC. As protein: CASSSRDTVRHEQYF.

V gene TRBV6-2 or TRBV6-3 combines with J gene TRBJ2-4; 14 bases fit TRBD2. There are 20 residues in the CDR3. Germline CDR1 is MNHEY and CDR2 is SVGEGT. After removal of 5 bases from V and 1 base from J, the junction contained 13 bases not matched to a gene. CDR3 amino acids: CASSNAPGLAGVKAKNIQYF. CDR3 nucleotide sequence: TGTGCCAGCAGTAATGCCCCGGGACTAGCGGGAGTGAAGGCCAAAAACATTCAGTACTTC.

DNA of the CDR3: TGTGCCTGGAGTACCAGGGACAATAGCAATCAGCCCCAGCATTTT. Translation gives CAWSTRDNSNQPQHF. The rearrangement uses TRBV30 and TRBJ1-5, with D perhaps matching TRBD1 (6 bases). The CDR3 extends over 15 amino acids. V was trimmed by 2 bases and J by 0 bases, leaving 11 bases between them. From germline, CDR1 is GTSNPN and CDR2 SVGIG (reference sequence).

V usage is TRBV15 and J usage is TRBJ1-4, with D maybe TRBD1 (5 bases). The V end was cut by 0 bases, the J end by 8 bases, with 13 bases between. The CDR3 extends over 15 amino acids. Germline values: CDR1 LNHNV, CDR2 YYDKDF (reference sequence). The CDR3 here is CATSRDGGGAEKLFF. DNA of the CDR3: TGTGCCACCAGCAGAGATGGGGGGGGTGCCGAAAAACTGTTTTTT.

The table lists this clone with a few counts. The chain uses TRBV3-1 (or the pseudogene TRBV3-2) and TRBJ1-3; unclear D gene. The CDR3 runs to 15 residues. V lost 1 base and J lost 4, with 11 bases in between. Germline V gene data show CDR1 as LGHDT and CDR2 as YNNKEL (reference sequence). DNA for the CDR3: TGTGCCAGCAGCCAAGTAGGAGGAGCGGGAAACACCATATATTTT. Encoded protein: CASSQVGGAGNTIYF.

The V and J genes are TRBV18 and TRBJ1-6, with D unresolved. Germline CDR1 reads KGHSH; CDR2 reads LQKENI. V lost 6 bases to trimming and J lost 5 bases, with 14 bases between them. There are 15 residues in the CDR3. CDR3: CASSLGTTDNSPLHF. In DNA form, the CDR3 reads TGTGCCAGCTCCCTAGGCACCACTGATAATTCACCCCTCCACTTT.